The rows below give T cell receptor beta chains drawn from one sample of a study of T cells in Graves' hyperthyroidism and ophthalmopathy. Using its own MiXCR run on the multiplex PCR reads, TCRdb lists one record per CDR3 protein. The data hold about 210,000 distinct CDR3 sequences, with roughly 15% observed a single time. The sample taken for sequencing was blood. The receptors originated from a man aged 50 or older with Graves' hyperthyroidism. Both conserved end residues are trimmed from each CDR3. Clone sizes are given selectively: once, few, many, or a class where the clone is expanded.

v_call clone_size cdr3_aa
TRBV20-1 many SATLPGLAANEQF
TRBV5-1 few ASSVGTPDTGELF
TRBV28 many ASRPGPRYEQY
TRBV30 NA AWSVSRKNTEAF
TRBV7-3 many ASSSLLAGFSSYEQY
TRBV20-1 few SARTGRDQPQH
TRBV11-2 many ASSLQETQY
TRBV7-9 NA ASSFLVGQIDEQY
TRBV20-1 many SAVQGDTQY
TRBV11-2 many ASSWGAGEGETQY
TRBV5-4 many ASSRQGVGNTEAF
TRBV4-3 NA ASSQDPYGTVGEKLF
TRBV2 NA ASNQQVAGNTIY
TRBV6-1 many ASSYRGTGADQPQH
TRBV6-1 few ASSFNTGAYGYT
TRBV6-1 few ASREQGASTGELF
TRBV25-1 NA ASKQTDMNTEAF
TRBV7-3 many ASSASGDNEQF
TRBV18 many ASSPRQRYLLHGTQY
TRBV7-2 NA ASSSGTANTEAF
TRBV3-1 NA ASSQDSSAERGYT
TRBV30 many AWSVGADYGYT
TRBV2 many ASSVPSGSSYEQY
TRBV20-1 many SAREGGFTEAF
TRBV19 NA ASRLAVPTGELF
TRBV27 few ASSWTVGVEQF
TRBV7-3 NA ASSSYRRGVWGYT
TRBV12-3/TRBV12-4 many ASSLSRRSNYGYT
TRBV28 many ASSPRRASGPSGETQY
TRBV29-1 few SVEGDPGRGNYEQY
TRBV7-2 few ASSPGVFYGYT
TRBV11-2 few ASSYYRGGNTIY
TRBV3-1 many ASSGRQGIGEKLF
TRBV2 many ASSAQGANSPLH
TRBV5-5 few ASSDSGSSSYNEQF
TRBV28 many ASSFFWRDSRYEQY
TRBV19 few ANHRPVAYEQY
TRBV6-6 NA ASSYSRTSDEQF
TRBV20-1 few SARDSRGSDTQY
TRBV5-1 NA ASSLVDSSYGYT
TRBV6-1 NA ASSESGQGTEAF
TRBV6-2/TRBV6-3 NA ASNLGGSGYGYT
TRBV20-1 few STATPGLAFSYEQY
TRBV5-1 many ASSYGSQYNEQF
TRBV12-3/TRBV12-4 many ASLEGRGRRRTGELF
TRBV20-1 many SAPDDRGHVGELF
TRBV28 NA ASIADSVARTQY
TRBV2 many ASSADWGPVNIQY
TRBV18 many ASSPRGTSRGEQF
TRBV11-2 many ASSQTDRVAYNEQF
TRBV5-1 many ASSLIGRAGGEQY
TRBV27 many ASNQAAGGPADTQY
TRBV30 few AWSPTGTGLFEWETQY
TRBV28 many ASSPDRDYNEQF